This record looks at one T cell receptor beta chain sequence and its context. The antigen is undetermined. This specimen belongs to a study of T cell repertoires in cytomegalovirus infection. Study overall: Both recently identified HLA-C-restricted and well-studied HLA-B-restricted CMV epitopes were used in the study. Indications came from public TCR beta signatures; they pointed to CMV infection and to a matching HLA type. Study-wide results and caveats: HLA-C-restricted, CMV-specific TCR beta clonotypes were dominant ex vivo.

TCRdb processed the reads anew with MiXCR; each CDR3 protein has one entry. The sample consists of about 150,000 distinct CDR3 sequences, roughly a third of them appearing once. The CDR3 is made up of 14 amino acids. Per germline, CDR1 SQVTM and CDR2 ANQGSEA. Trimming took 6 bases from V and 0 from J, leaving 12 bases between them. The J gene is TRBJ2-1, the V gene TRBV29-1; TRBD2 is a possible D gene (5 bases). The clonotype was recovered from a human donor in good health (CMV status not recorded). Some clones in this sample may be carry-over from other donors' samples. Source: CD8+ T cells from cultured PBMCs, taken from culture after CMV antigen stimulation. The CDR3 sequence is CSVRTESSYNEQFF. The DNA for the CDR3 is TGCAGCGTGAGGACTGAGAGCTCCTACAATGAGCAGTTCTTC.